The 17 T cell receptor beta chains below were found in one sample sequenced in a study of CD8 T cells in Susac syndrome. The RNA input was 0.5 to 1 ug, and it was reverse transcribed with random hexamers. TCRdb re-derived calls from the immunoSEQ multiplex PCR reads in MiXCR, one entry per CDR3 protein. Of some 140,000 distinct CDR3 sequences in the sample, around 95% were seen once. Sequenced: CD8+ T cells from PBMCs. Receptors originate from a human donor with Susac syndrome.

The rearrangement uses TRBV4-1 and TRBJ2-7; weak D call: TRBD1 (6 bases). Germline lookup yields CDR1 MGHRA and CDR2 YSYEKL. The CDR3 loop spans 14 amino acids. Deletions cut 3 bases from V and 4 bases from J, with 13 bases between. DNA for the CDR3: TGCGCCAGCAGCCACGAGCTTCAGGGGTACGAGCAGTACTTC. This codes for CASSHELQGYEQYF.

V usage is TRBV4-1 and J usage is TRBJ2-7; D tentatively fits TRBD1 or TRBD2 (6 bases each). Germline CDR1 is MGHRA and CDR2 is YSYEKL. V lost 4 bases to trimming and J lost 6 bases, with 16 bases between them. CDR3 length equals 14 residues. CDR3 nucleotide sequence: TGCGCCAGCAGCCTAACCCAAGGGGGGATCGAGCAGTACTTC. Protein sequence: CASSLTQGGIEQYF.

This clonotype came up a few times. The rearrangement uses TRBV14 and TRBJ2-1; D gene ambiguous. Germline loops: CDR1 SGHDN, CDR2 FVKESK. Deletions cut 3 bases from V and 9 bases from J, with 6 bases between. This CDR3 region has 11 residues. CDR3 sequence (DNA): TGTGCCAGCAGCCAGGGCGGTGAGCAGTTCTTC. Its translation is CASSQGGEQFF.

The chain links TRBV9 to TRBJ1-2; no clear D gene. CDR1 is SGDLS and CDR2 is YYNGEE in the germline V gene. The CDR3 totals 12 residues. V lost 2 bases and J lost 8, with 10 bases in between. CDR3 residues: CASSVGIGGYTF. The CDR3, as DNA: TGTGCCAGCAGCGTTGGGATCGGCGGCTACACCTTC.

Here the CDR3 DNA reads TGTGCCAGCAGTTTAGGACAGACATATGGCTACACCTTC. It specifies CASSLGQTYGYTF. The chain uses TRBV12-3 or TRBV12-4 and TRBJ1-2; tentative D call: TRBD1 (5 bases). This CDR3 is built from 13 residues. V was cut by 1 base and J by 5 bases, with 8 bases left in between.

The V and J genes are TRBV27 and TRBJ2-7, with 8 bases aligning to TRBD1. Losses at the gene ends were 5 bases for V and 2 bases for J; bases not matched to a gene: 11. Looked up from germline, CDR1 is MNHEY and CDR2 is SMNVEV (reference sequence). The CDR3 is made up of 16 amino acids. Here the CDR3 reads CASSLDPPGGTYEQYF. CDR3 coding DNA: TGTGCCAGCAGTCTCGACCCCCCAGGGGGCACCTACGAGCAGTACTTC.

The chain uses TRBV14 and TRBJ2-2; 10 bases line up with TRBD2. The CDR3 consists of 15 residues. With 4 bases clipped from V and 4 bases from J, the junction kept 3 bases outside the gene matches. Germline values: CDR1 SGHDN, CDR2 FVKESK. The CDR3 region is CASSPLAGGTGELFF. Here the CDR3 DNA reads TGTGCCAGCAGCCCCTTAGCGGGAGGCACCGGGGAGCTGTTTTTT.

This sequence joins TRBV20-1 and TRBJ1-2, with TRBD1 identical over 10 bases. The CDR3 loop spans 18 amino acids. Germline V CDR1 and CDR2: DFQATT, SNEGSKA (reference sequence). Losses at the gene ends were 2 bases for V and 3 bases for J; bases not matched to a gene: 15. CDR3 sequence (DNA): TGCAGTGCTAGACCAATGATAAAACAGACAGGGGGCGACTATGGCTACACCTTC. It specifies CSARPMIKQTGGDYGYTF.

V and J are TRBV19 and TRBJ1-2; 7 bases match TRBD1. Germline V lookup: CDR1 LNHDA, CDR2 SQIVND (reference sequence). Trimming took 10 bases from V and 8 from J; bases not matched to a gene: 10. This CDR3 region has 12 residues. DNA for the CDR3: TGTGCCACTGGACAGGCGGAGATGGGCTACACCTTC. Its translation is CATGQAEMGYTF. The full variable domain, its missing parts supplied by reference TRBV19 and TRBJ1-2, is DGGITQSPKYLFRKEGQNVTLSCEQNLNHDAMYWYRQDPGQGLRLIYYSQIVNDFQKGDIAEGYSVSREKKESFPLTVTSAQKNPTAFYLCATGQAEMGYTFGSGTRLTVV.

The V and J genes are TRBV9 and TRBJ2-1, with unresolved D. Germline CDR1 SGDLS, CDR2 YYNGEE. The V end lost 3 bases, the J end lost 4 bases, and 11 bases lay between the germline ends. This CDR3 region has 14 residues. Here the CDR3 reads CASSGSNIYNEQFF. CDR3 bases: TGTGCCAGCAGCGGGAGTAATATATACAATGAGCAGTTCTTC.

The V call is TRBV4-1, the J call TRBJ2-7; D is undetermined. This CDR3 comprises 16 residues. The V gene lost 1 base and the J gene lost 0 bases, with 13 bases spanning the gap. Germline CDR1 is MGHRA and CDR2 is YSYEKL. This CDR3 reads CASSQVTQSSSYEQYF. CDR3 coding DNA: TGCGCCAGCAGCCAAGTTACCCAGTCTAGCTCCTACGAGCAGTACTTC.

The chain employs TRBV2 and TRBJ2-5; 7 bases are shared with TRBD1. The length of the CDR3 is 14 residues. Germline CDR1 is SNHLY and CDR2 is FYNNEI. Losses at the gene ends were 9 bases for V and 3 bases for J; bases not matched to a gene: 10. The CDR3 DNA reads TGTGCCAGAAATTTCGACAGGGCTGAAGAGACCCAGTACTTC. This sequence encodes CARNFDRAEETQYF.

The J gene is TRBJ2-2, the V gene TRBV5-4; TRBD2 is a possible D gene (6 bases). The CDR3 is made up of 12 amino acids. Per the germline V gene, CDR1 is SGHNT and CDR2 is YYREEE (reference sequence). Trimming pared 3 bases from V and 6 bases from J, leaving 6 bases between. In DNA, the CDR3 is TGTGCCAGCAGCTCGGGAGCCGGGGAGCTGTTTTTT. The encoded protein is CASSSGAGELFF. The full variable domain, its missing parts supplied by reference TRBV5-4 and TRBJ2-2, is ETGVTQSPTHLIKTRGQQVTLRCSSQSGHNTVSWYQQALGQGPQFIFQYYREEENGRGNFPPRFSGLQFPNYSSELNVNALELDDSALYLCASSSGAGELFFGEGSRLTVL.

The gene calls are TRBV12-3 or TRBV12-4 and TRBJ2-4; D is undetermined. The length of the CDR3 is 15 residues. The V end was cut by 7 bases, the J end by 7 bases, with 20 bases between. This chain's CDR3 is CASTPRGSVGNIQYF. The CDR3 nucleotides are TGTGCCAGCACCCCACGTGGTTCTGTCGGTAACATTCAGTACTTC.

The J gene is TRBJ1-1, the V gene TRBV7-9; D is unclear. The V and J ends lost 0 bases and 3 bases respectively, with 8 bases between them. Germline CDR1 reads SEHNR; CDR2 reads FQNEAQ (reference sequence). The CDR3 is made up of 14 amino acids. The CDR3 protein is CASSLAGPYTEAFF. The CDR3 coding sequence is TGTGCCAGCAGCTTAGCCGGGCCGTACACTGAAGCTTTCTTT.

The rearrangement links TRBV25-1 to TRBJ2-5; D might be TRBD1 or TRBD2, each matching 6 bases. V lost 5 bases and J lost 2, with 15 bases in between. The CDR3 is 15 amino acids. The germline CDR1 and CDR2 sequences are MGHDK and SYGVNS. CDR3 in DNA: TGTGCCAGCAGTACCAAGGGGGGAGGACAAGAGACCCAGTACTTC. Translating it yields CASSTKGGGQETQYF.

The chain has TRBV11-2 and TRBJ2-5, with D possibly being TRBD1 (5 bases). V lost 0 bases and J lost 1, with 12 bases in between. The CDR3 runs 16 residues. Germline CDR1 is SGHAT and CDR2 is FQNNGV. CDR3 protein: CASSLDPRDSQETQYF. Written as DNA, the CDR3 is TGTGCCAGCAGCTTAGATCCCAGGGATAGCCAAGAGACCCAGTACTTC.